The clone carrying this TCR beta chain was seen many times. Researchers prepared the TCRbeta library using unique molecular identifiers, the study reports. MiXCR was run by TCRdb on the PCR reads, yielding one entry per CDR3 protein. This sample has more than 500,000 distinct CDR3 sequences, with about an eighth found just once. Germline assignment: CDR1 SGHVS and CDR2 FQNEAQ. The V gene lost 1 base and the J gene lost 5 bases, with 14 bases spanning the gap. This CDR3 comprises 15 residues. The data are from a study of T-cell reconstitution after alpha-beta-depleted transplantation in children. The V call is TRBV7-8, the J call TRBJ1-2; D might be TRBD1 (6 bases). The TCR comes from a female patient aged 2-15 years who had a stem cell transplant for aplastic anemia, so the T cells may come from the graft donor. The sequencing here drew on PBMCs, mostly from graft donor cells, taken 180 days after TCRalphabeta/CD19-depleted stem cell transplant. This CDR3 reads CASSLEGRRGYGYTF. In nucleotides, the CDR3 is TGTGCCAGCAGCTTAGAAGGGAGAAGGGGGTATGGCTACACCTTC.